A selection of T cell receptor beta chains follows, all from one sample in a study of metastatic and nonmetastatic thyroid tumors. MiXCR reprocessed the PCR reads for TCRdb. The sample consists of approximately 15,000 clones, around an eighth of them appearing once. The sequenced sample was tumor tissue. The receptors shown here come from a female donor with papillary thyroid cancer or a benign thyroid nodule (not recorded which). Some clones in this sample may be carry-over from other donors' samples. CDR3s include the opening cysteine and the closing phenylalanine or tryptophan. D genes are given only for firm matches. Some rows mark clone size as missing; the rest say once, few, many or name a class of expanded clone.

CDR3: CASKGFSIGDSYNSPLHF; DNA: TGCGCCAGCAAAGGATTTAGTATAGGGGACTCCTATAATTCACCCCTCCACTTT; J: TRBJ1-6; size: many; V: TRBV5-1; D: NA
CDR3: CASSQAGGAAGANVLTF; DNA: TGTGCCAGCAGCCAAGCGGGAGGGGCCGCTGGGGCCAACGTCCTGACTTTC; J: TRBJ2-6; size: many; V: TRBV3-1; D: TRBD2
CDR3: CASSAGTYTGELFF; DNA: TGCGCCAGCAGCGCCGGGACCTACACCGGGGAGCTGTTTTTT; J: TRBJ2-2; size: many; V: TRBV5-1; D: NA
CDR3: CASSESRLDEQFF; DNA: TGCGCCAGCAGTGAGTCCCGGTTGGATGAGCAGTTCTTC; J: TRBJ2-1; size: many; V: TRBV10-1; D: NA
CDR3: CASSQESFYEQYF; DNA: TGCGCCAGCAGCCAAGAAAGTTTTTACGAGCAGTACTTC; J: TRBJ2-7; size: many; V: TRBV4-1; D: NA
CDR3: CASSVVRDSPLHF; DNA: TGTGCCAGCAGTGTAGTCAGAGATTCACCCCTCCACTTT; J: TRBJ1-6; size: medium-sized; V: TRBV2; D: NA
CDR3: CATSRDDGETQYF; DNA: TGTGCCACCAGCAGAGATGATGGGGAGACCCAGTACTTC; J: TRBJ2-5; size: many; V: TRBV15; D: NA
CDR3: CASSENRGRGEETQYF; DNA: TGTGCCAGCAGTGAGAACAGGGGGCGCGGGGAAGAGACCCAGTACTTC; J: TRBJ2-5; size: many; V: TRBV6-1; D: TRBD1
CDR3: CAWDRDRGEKLFF; DNA: TGTGCCTGGGACCGGGACAGGGGGGAAAAACTGTTTTTT; J: TRBJ1-4; size: NA; V: TRBV30; D: TRBD1
CDR3: CASSLRGSGANVLTF; DNA: TGTGCCAGCAGTTTACGGGGGTCTGGGGCCAACGTCCTGACTTTC; J: TRBJ2-6; size: many; V: TRBV28; D: NA
CDR3: CASSPAADYEQYF; DNA: TGTGCCAGCTCACCAGCGGCAGACTACGAGCAGTACTTC; J: TRBJ2-7; size: NA; V: TRBV18; D: NA
CDR3: CASSLFQGTDTQYF; DNA: TGTGCCAGCAGCTTATTTCAGGGAACGGATACGCAGTATTTT; J: TRBJ2-3; size: many; V: TRBV11-2; D: NA
CDR3: CASSFVGTGRPEQYF; DNA: TGTGCCAGCAGTTTTGTGGGGACAGGGAGGCCCGAGCAGTACTTC; J: TRBJ2-7; size: medium-sized; V: TRBV12-3/TRBV12-4; D: TRBD1
CDR3: CASSGLAGFEQFF; DNA: TGTGCCAGCAGCGGACTAGCGGGATTTGAGCAGTTCTTC; J: TRBJ2-1; size: few; V: TRBV12-3/TRBV12-4; D: TRBD2
CDR3: CASSFTGGWGNEQFF; DNA: TGCGCCAGCAGCTTTACAGGGGGGTGGGGTAATGAGCAGTTCTTC; J: TRBJ2-1; size: many; V: TRBV5-1; D: TRBD1
CDR3: CASSITRGGETQYF; DNA: TGTGCCAGTAGTATTACTAGAGGAGGGGAGACCCAGTACTTC; J: TRBJ2-5; size: many; V: TRBV19; D: NA
CDR3: CASSLNLGQYF; DNA: TGTGCCAGCAGTTTAAATCTCGGACAGTACTTC; J: TRBJ2-7; size: NA; V: TRBV27; D: NA
CDR3: CASSQDGLAKDTQYF; DNA: TGCGCCAGCAGCCAAGACGGATTAGCGAAAGATACGCAGTATTTT; J: TRBJ2-3; size: medium-sized; V: TRBV4-3; D: NA
CDR3: CASSLSPGGYNEQFF; DNA: TGCGCCAGCAGCTTGAGTCCAGGGGGGTACAATGAGCAGTTCTTC; J: TRBJ2-1; size: many; V: TRBV5-1; D: NA
CDR3: CSVGGQGVGTGELFF; DNA: TGCAGCGTTGGGGGACAGGGAGTAGGCACCGGGGAGCTGTTTTTT; J: TRBJ2-2; size: many; V: TRBV29-1; D: TRBD1
CDR3: CASTSQGTGSPLHF; DNA: TGTGCCAGCACCTCACAGGGAACTGGCTCACCCCTCCACTTT; J: TRBJ1-6; size: many; V: TRBV3-1; D: NA
CDR3: CSSISSGVSYEQYF; DNA: TGCAGCTCAATCTCGTCGGGGGTCTCCTACGAGCAGTACTTC; J: TRBJ2-7; size: many; V: TRBV20-1; D: NA
CDR3: CASSRTDRGINEQYF; DNA: TGTGCCAGCAGTCGAACGGACAGGGGAATAAACGAGCAGTACTTC; J: TRBJ2-7; size: many; V: TRBV3-1; D: TRBD1
CDR3: CASSLHPGQGAGEQFF; DNA: TGTGCCAGCAGCTTACATCCGGGACAGGGGGCTGGTGAGCAGTTCTTC; J: TRBJ2-1; size: NA; V: TRBV5-5; D: TRBD1
CDR3: CATSRDGRGSNYGYTF; DNA: TGTGCCACCAGCAGAGATGGAAGGGGATCCAACTATGGCTACACCTTC; J: TRBJ1-2; size: many; V: TRBV15; D: NA
CDR3: CASSLSGTGGLYSNQPQHF; DNA: TGCGCCAGCAGCCTGTCGGGGACAGGGGGGTTATATAGCAATCAGCCCCAGCATTTT; J: TRBJ1-5; size: many; V: TRBV4-1; D: TRBD1
CDR3: CASSQEGLQGYTIYF; DNA: TGCGCCAGCAGCCAAGAAGGGTTACAGGGTTACACCATATATTTT; J: TRBJ1-3; size: large; V: TRBV4-1; D: NA
CDR3: CASHGLAGINEQFF; DNA: TGTGCCAGCCATGGGCTAGCGGGGATCAATGAGCAGTTCTTC; J: TRBJ2-1; size: many; V: TRBV19; D: TRBD2
CDR3: CASSLDLVSEQYF; DNA: TGTGCCAGCAGCTTGGATTTGGTATCCGAGCAGTACTTC; J: TRBJ2-7; size: NA; V: TRBV5-4; D: NA
CDR3: CSARQEHSNQPQHF; DNA: TGCAGTGCTAGGCAGGAACATAGCAATCAGCCCCAGCATTTT; J: TRBJ1-5; size: many; V: TRBV20-1; D: NA
CDR3: CASSLLRGSTDTQYF; DNA: TGTGCCAGCAGTTTACTCAGGGGTAGCACAGATACGCAGTATTTT; J: TRBJ2-3; size: many; V: TRBV27; D: NA
CDR3: CASSTQTGPVYGYTF; DNA: TGTGCCAGCAGCACCCAGACAGGGCCGGTCTATGGCTACACCTTC; J: TRBJ1-2; size: many; V: TRBV9; D: TRBD1
CDR3: CSARRVFWDSNSGEQYF; DNA: TGCAGTGCCCGGCGGGTATTTTGGGACAGTAACAGCGGCGAGCAGTACTTC; J: TRBJ2-7; size: once; V: TRBV20-1; D: TRBD1
CDR3: CSARRRSGGIYEQYF; DNA: TGCAGTGCTAGAAGGCGTAGCGGGGGTATCTACGAGCAGTACTTC; J: TRBJ2-7; size: few; V: TRBV20-1; D: TRBD2
CDR3: CASSVRTGGEVSEQFF; DNA: TGTGCCAGCAGCGTTCGGACAGGGGGTGAGGTGAGTGAGCAGTTCTTC; J: TRBJ2-1; size: NA; V: TRBV9; D: TRBD1
CDR3: CASSHTYEQYF; DNA: TGTGCCAGCAGCCATACCTACGAGCAGTACTTC; J: TRBJ2-7; size: medium-sized; V: TRBV7-9; D: NA
CDR3: CASSQSRIASPLHF; DNA: TGTGCCAGCAGCCAGTCCAGGATCGCTTCACCCCTCCACTTT; J: TRBJ1-6; size: many; V: TRBV3-1; D: NA
CDR3: CASSEGAWSGRARGQYF; DNA: TGTGCCAGCAGTGAAGGCGCGTGGAGCGGGAGGGCCCGTGGGCAGTACTTC; J: TRBJ2-7; size: NA; V: TRBV6-1; D: TRBD2
CDR3: CASSIRGSRYNEQFF; DNA: TGTGCCAGTAGTATTCGAGGGAGTCGCTACAATGAGCAGTTCTTC; J: TRBJ2-1; size: many; V: TRBV19; D: NA
CDR3: CAWSLQRHTEAFF; DNA: TGTGCCTGGAGTTTACAAAGGCACACTGAAGCTTTCTTT; J: TRBJ1-1; size: medium-sized; V: TRBV30; D: NA
CDR3: CSARDPRSGANVLTF; DNA: TGCAGTGCTAGAGACCCTCGCTCTGGGGCCAACGTCCTGACTTTC; J: TRBJ2-6; size: NA; V: TRBV20-1; D: NA
CDR3: CASSLYGTEAFF; DNA: TGTGCCAGCAGCTTATATGGAACTGAAGCTTTCTTT; J: TRBJ1-1; size: medium-sized; V: TRBV6-1; D: NA
CDR3: CATSDLLAGDTGELFF; DNA: TGTGCCACCAGTGATTTGCTAGCGGGCGACACCGGGGAGCTGTTTTTT; J: TRBJ2-2; size: many; V: TRBV24-1; D: TRBD2
CDR3: CAWSGSSYEQYF; DNA: TGTGCCTGGAGCGGCAGCTCCTACGAGCAGTACTTC; J: TRBJ2-7; size: NA; V: TRBV28; D: NA